One sample yielded the 26 T cell receptor beta chains listed below, sequenced in a study of cytomegalovirus exposure and HLA in healthy donors. The primer mix had 60 Vbeta and 13 Jbeta primers. Sequencing used immunoSEQ multiplex PCR; TCRdb keeps in-frame clones, though not all of them. Among 75,000 to 80,000 clones listed, 72% were seen once. Source material: PBMCs. The receptors shown here come from a man aged 55 to 69 in good health and CMV-seropositive.

The V call is TRBV19, the J call TRBJ2-7; D perhaps matches TRBD2 (6 bases). The CDR3 is 16 residues long. The germline V gene encodes CDR1 LNHDA and CDR2 SQIVND (reference sequence). The V end lost 3 bases, the J end lost 0 bases, and 15 bases lay between the germline ends. The chain's CDR3 is CASSISSWGGSYEQYF. The DNA of the CDR3 is TGTGCCAGTAGTATCTCCTCCTGGGGAGGCTCCTACGAGCAGTACTTC.

The table lists this clone with a few counts. The gene calls are TRBV5-6 and TRBJ1-2; maybe TRBD1 (5 bases). The CDR3 has 17 amino acids. Germline V CDR1 and CDR2: SGHDT, YYEEEE. The V end was cut by 5 bases, the J end by 6 bases, with 26 bases between. The DNA for the CDR3 is TGTGCCAGCAGGTTCCCGGGGACTGCGATGGCAGTGGATGGCTACACCTTC. Translated, it gives CASRFPGTAMAVDGYTF. The full variable domain, with the rest looked up from reference TRBV5-6 and TRBJ1-2, is DAGVTQSPTHLIKTRGQQVTLRCSPKSGHDTVSWYQQALGQGPQFIFQYYEEEERQRGNFPDRFSGHQFPNYSSELNVNALLLGDSALYLCASRFPGTAMAVDGYTFGSGTRLTVV.

This clone has only a few counts. The rearrangement uses TRBV2 and TRBJ1-1; D is undetermined. V shed 3 bases and J shed 4 bases, with 9 bases lying between them. The CDR3 is 13 amino acids. Germline-derived CDR1 and CDR2 are SNHLY and FYNNEI. The CDR3 sequence: CASSEGTGTEAFF. In nucleotides, the CDR3 is TGTGCCAGCAGTGAGGGCACCGGCACTGAAGCTTTCTTT.

J is TRBJ2-5 and V is TRBV5-1; 7 nucleotides match TRBD1. The CDR3 has 15 amino acids. Germline V CDR1 and CDR2: SGHRS, YFSETQ. V shed 0 bases, J shed 5 bases, and the junction held 7 bases outside the gene matches. For the CDR3, the DNA is TGCGCCAGCAGCTTGGAACAGGGGCCTTGGGAGACCCAGTACTTC. Translating gives CASSLEQGPWETQYF.

This clone was detected only a few times. The V gene is TRBV7-8, the J gene TRBJ1-1; D unclear. Germline V gene lookup returns CDR1 SGHVS and CDR2 FQNEAQ. CDR3 size: 15 residues. Trimming removed 2 bases from V and 5 bases from J, with 15 bases in between. The CDR3: CASSLTVRVGTEAFF. The CDR3 DNA is TGTGCCAGCAGCTTAACTGTACGGGTCGGGACTGAAGCTTTCTTT.

This rearrangement joins TRBV6-5 to TRBJ2-7; 7 bases are a match to TRBD2. J lost 3 bases, V lost 6 bases, and 5 bases had no gene match. The CDR3 contains 13 residues. Looked up from germline, CDR1 is MNHEY and CDR2 is SVGAGI. CDR3 sequence: CASRPTSIYEQYF. In DNA form, the CDR3 reads TGTGCCAGCAGACCGACTAGCATCTACGAGCAGTACTTC.

This clone turned up a few times. The chain employs TRBV5-1 and TRBJ1-2; D is possibly TRBD1 (6 bases). From germline, CDR1 is SGHRS and CDR2 YFSETQ. V gave up 0 bases and J gave up 8 bases, with 8 bases separating them. The CDR3 totals 12 residues. CDR3 sequence reads: CASSLAGTGYTF. Here the CDR3 DNA reads TGCGCCAGCAGCTTGGCAGGGACAGGCTACACCTTC.

This clone showed up just a few times. The V and J genes are TRBV11-2 and TRBJ2-1; possibly TRBD2 for D (6 bases). V gave up 6 bases and J gave up 4 bases, with 16 bases separating them. The CDR3 is made up of 15 amino acids. Germline assignment: CDR1 SGHAT and CDR2 FQNNGV. The CDR3 is CASRQGDSAYNEQFF. The CDR3 coding sequence is TGTGCCAGCAGACAAGGGGACTCCGCATACAATGAGCAGTTCTTC.

This chain's CDR3 is CASSLTYRGSYEQYF. CDR3 DNA: TGTGCCAGCAGCCTCACCTACAGGGGATCCTACGAGCAGTACTTC. The chain has TRBV13 and TRBJ2-7, with TRBD1 matching 7 bases. J lost 1 base, V lost 5 bases, and 8 bases had no gene match. CDR1 is PRHDT and CDR2 is FYEKMQ in the germline V gene (reference sequence). CDR3 length: 15 amino acids.

The gene calls are TRBV19 and TRBJ1-1; D is possibly TRBD1 (6 bases). Germline CDR1 LNHDA, CDR2 SQIVND (reference sequence). V dropped 3 bases and J dropped 5 bases, with 13 bases sitting between them. This CDR3 contains 14 residues. The CDR3 DNA sequence: TGTGCCAGTAGTATGCTGGGGGCGAGTACTGAAGCTTTCTTT. Translation: CASSMLGASTEAFF. The full variable domain, with the rest looked up from reference TRBV19 and TRBJ1-1, is DGGITQSPKYLFRKEGQNVTLSCEQNLNHDAMYWYRQDPGQGLRLIYYSQIVNDFQKGDIAEGYSVSREKKESFPLTVTSAQKNPTAFYLCASSMLGASTEAFFGQGTRLTVV.

The rearrangement uses TRBV5-4 and TRBJ2-2, with TRBD2 matching 14 bases. Trimming at V came to 4 bases and at J to 1 base, leaving 6 bases not matched to a gene. Germline CDR1 is SGHNT and CDR2 is YYREEE (reference sequence). The CDR3 consists of 18 residues. The CDR3 bases are TGTGCCAGCAGCCTGGGACTAGCGGGAGTTCTGAACACCGGGGAGCTGTTTTTT. Its translation is CASSLGLAGVLNTGELFF.

This chain links TRBV4-2 with TRBJ2-1; unclear D gene. V lost 0 bases, J lost 0 bases, and 6 bases lay in between. CDR3 length equals 15 residues. Germline V gene sequence: CDR1 LGHNA, CDR2 YNFKEQ. CDR3 sequence: CASSQDTSSYNEQFF. Written as DNA, the CDR3 is TGTGCCAGCAGCCAAGACACGAGCTCCTACAATGAGCAGTTCTTC.

The CDR3 sequence is CASSLSLQETQYF. CDR3 sequence (DNA): TGTGCCAGCAGCTTGTCGTTACAAGAGACCCAGTACTTC. V is TRBV5-5 and J is TRBJ2-5; D unclear. V was clipped by 1 base and J by 2 bases, with 6 bases between them. The CDR3 extends over 13 amino acids. Germline lookup yields CDR1 SGHKS and CDR2 YYEKEE (reference sequence).

J is TRBJ2-5 and V is TRBV7-2; TRBD2 agrees at 9 bases. The J call may be mistaken, given a closer DNA end match to TRBJ2-7. The germline V gene encodes CDR1 SGHTA and CDR2 FQGNSA. The CDR3 is 16 residues long. The CDR3 DNA sequence: TGTGCCAGCAGCTTAGGCGGGGGGGCCTCGGGTTCCGAGCAGTACTTC. Its protein is CASSLGGGASGSEQYF.

This chain links TRBV19 with TRBJ1-2; 10 nucleotides line up with TRBD1. The CDR3 has 15 amino acids. V was clipped by 5 bases and J by 4 bases; unmatched bases: 7. Germline-derived CDR1 and CDR2 are LNHDA and SQIVND (reference sequence). For the CDR3, the DNA is TGTGCCAGTAGTCCCGAGGGACAGGGGTTCTATGGCTACACCTTC. It is translated as CASSPEGQGFYGYTF.

The chain employs TRBV28 and TRBJ2-1; the match to TRBD2 covers 8 bases. V lost 7 bases to trimming and J lost 8 bases; unmatched junction nucleotides: 7. The CDR3 is 13 amino acids. Germline-derived CDR1 and CDR2 are MDHEN and SYDVKM. The DNA for the CDR3 is TGTGCCAGCAAGAGCGGGAGTCCCTATGAGCAGTTCTTC. Translating it yields CASKSGSPYEQFF. The complete variable domain, with remaining parts taken from reference TRBV28 and TRBJ2-1, reads DVKVTQSSRYLVKRTGEKVFLECVQDMDHENMFWYRQDPGLGLRLIYFSYDVKMKEKGDIPEGYSVSREKKERFSLILESASTNQTSMYLCASKSGSPYEQFFGPGTRLTVL.

This clone was seen more than once but under ten times. The rearrangement links TRBV9 to TRBJ1-2; TRBD1 matches at 7 bases. Trimming removed 3 bases from V and 4 bases from J; junction bases left unmatched: 9. Per the germline V gene, CDR1 is SGDLS and CDR2 is YYNGEE. The CDR3 covers 15 residues. DNA for the CDR3: TGTGCCAGCAGCGCCATACGACAGGGAGGCTATGGCTACACCTTC. Protein sequence: CASSAIRQGGYGYTF.

This chain connects TRBV5-1 to TRBJ2-1, with 7 bases aligning to TRBD2. The CDR3 contains 15 residues. V lost 3 bases to trimming and J lost 6 bases; unmatched junction nucleotides: 9. The germline gives CDR1 SGHRS, CDR2 YFSETQ. The CDR3 DNA reads TGCGCCAGCAGCTCATGGGCGGGAGTACGCAATGAGCAGTTCTTC. This encodes CASSSWAGVRNEQFF.

The DNA of the CDR3 is TGTGCCAGCAGCGGAACAGGGCCCTCCGAACCTCCTTCTGGAAACACCATATATTTT. Its translation: CASSGTGPSEPPSGNTIYF. The chain employs TRBV21-1 and TRBJ1-3; TRBD1, the table's D call, was not compared with the DNA. TRBV21-1 is a pseudogene segment. CDR3 length equals 19 residues.

In nucleotides, the CDR3 is TGTGCCAGCAGTTACTCGGCTGCATCCTACAATGAGCAGTTCTTC. Residues: CASSYSAASYNEQFF. V and J are TRBV6-5 and TRBJ2-1; D uncertain. The length of the CDR3 is 15 residues. Germline CDR1 MNHEY, CDR2 SVGAGI. Trimming took 0 bases from V and 1 from J, leaving 7 bases between them.

The chain combines TRBV7-9 with TRBJ1-1; perhaps TRBD1 as D (5 bases). The CDR3 is made up of 14 amino acids. Germline V gene data show CDR1 as SEHNR and CDR2 as FQNEAQ (reference sequence). Trimming took 0 bases from V and 7 from J, leaving 12 bases between them. CDR3 in DNA: TGTGCCAGCAGCTTAGCAGGGGAAGGCGGTGAAGCTTTCTTT. This gives the protein CASSLAGEGGEAFF.

This chain links TRBV5-6 with TRBJ2-7, with 7 nucleotides matching TRBD1. V was clipped by 2 bases and J by 1 base; unmatched bases: 3. CDR3 length: 14 residues. CDR1 SGHDT and CDR2 YYEEEE come from the germline V gene. As DNA, the CDR3 is TGTGCCAGCAGCTTAGGGGACAGTTCCTACGAGCAGTACTTC. Its protein is CASSLGDSSYEQYF.

The DNA for the CDR3 is TGTGCCACCAGCAGAGACCCGGGACCCACAGGGGACGAGCAGTACTTC. Translated, it gives CATSRDPGPTGDEQYF. The chain links TRBV15 to TRBJ2-5, with TRBD1 identical over 7 bases. Judging by the DNA end, TRBJ2-7 fits better; the J call may be wrong. CDR1 is LNHNV and CDR2 is YYDKDF in the germline V gene (reference sequence). CDR3 size: 16 residues.

The chain recombines TRBV27 with TRBJ1-5, with a tentative D call TRBD1 (5 bases). In germline, CDR1 is MNHEY, CDR2 SMNVEV (reference sequence). This CDR3 has 13 residues. Trimming left V 2 bases short and J 11 bases short, with 13 bases between. CDR3 sequence: CASSLTGGFAQHF. CDR3 DNA sequence: TGTGCCAGCAGTTTAACGGGGGGTTTTGCCCAGCATTTT.

This clone was recorded a few times. This chain links TRBV18 with TRBJ1-2; D not certain. This CDR3 region has 13 residues. The germline gives CDR1 KGHSH, CDR2 LQKENI. V lost 0 bases to trimming and J lost 4 bases, with 6 bases between them. The DNA of the CDR3 is TGTGCCAGCTCACCACCGAGCACCTATGGCTACACCTTC. Translating gives CASSPPSTYGYTF.

The rearrangement joins TRBV7-9 to TRBJ1-2, with a possible D match to TRBD1 (5 bases). This CDR3 contains 10 residues. Germline values: CDR1 SEHNR, CDR2 FQNEAQ (reference sequence). The CDR3 DNA follows: TGTGAATACGAAATGGGGCGACTCACCTTC. Protein product: CEYEMGRLTF.